The 20 T cell receptor beta chains below come from one sample, sequenced in a study of cytomegalovirus exposure and HLA in healthy donors. The PCR made use of 60 Vbeta and 13 Jbeta primers. The data were produced by immunoSEQ multiplex PCR, yet TCRdb's version contains in-frame clones alone and is incomplete. The sample consists of some 250,000 clones, 82% of them appearing once. The sequencing sample was made of PBMCs. The receptor source for this set is a woman between 40 and 55 years old in good health and CMV-seropositive.

V gene TRBV9 combines with J gene TRBJ1-1, with 9 bases that match TRBD1. Trimming at V came to 0 bases and at J to 1 base, leaving 7 bases not matched to a gene. Per the germline V gene, CDR1 is SGDLS and CDR2 is YYNGEE. The CDR3 totals 17 residues. Here the CDR3 DNA reads TGTGCCAGCAGCGTAGGGGGGACAGGGAGGTCGAACACTGAAGCTTTCTTT. Amino acids: CASSVGGTGRSNTEAFF.

V usage is TRBV19 and J usage is TRBJ2-7; TRBD2 might be the D (6 bases). V was clipped by 4 bases and J by 3 bases, with 19 bases between them. This CDR3 is 16 amino acids long. Germline lookup yields CDR1 LNHDA and CDR2 SQIVND (reference sequence). The CDR3 protein is CASSTHLMEGRYEQYF. The CDR3 DNA reads as TGTGCCAGTAGTACCCATTTGATGGAGGGCCGCTACGAGCAGTACTTC.

The rearrangement uses TRBV7-2 and TRBJ1-1; the match to TRBD1 covers 8 bases. This CDR3 comprises 13 residues. The germline gives CDR1 SGHTA, CDR2 FQGNSA. The ends lost 5 bases at V and 7 bases at J; junction bases unmatched: 6. CDR3 DNA: TGTGCCAGCAGCCCGAGACAGGGGAATGAAGCTTTCTTT. The encoded protein is CASSPRQGNEAFF.

V and J are TRBV19 and TRBJ2-6; 10 bases are a match to TRBD1. The CDR3 extends over 18 amino acids. Germline V gene sequence: CDR1 LNHDA, CDR2 SQIVND (reference sequence). Unmatched junction bases numbered 5, after V lost 3 bases and J lost 0 bases. CDR3 in DNA: TGTGCCAGTAGTATTCGGACAGGGGGTCACTCTGGGGCCAACGTCCTGACTTTC. Protein sequence: CASSIRTGGHSGANVLTF.

The chain uses TRBV15 and TRBJ1-2; tentatively, D is TRBD1 (6 bases). The CDR3 runs 14 residues. Trimming stripped 0 bases from V and 3 bases from J, with 8 bases between. Germline CDR1 and CDR2: LNHNV and YYDKDF (reference sequence). CDR3 DNA: TGTGCCACCAGCAGAGATAGGACAGACTATGGCTACACCTTC. Its protein is CATSRDRTDYGYTF. Full variable domain (remainder filled in from reference TRBV15 and TRBJ1-2): DAMVIQNPRYQVTQFGKPVTLSCSQTLNHNVMYWYQQKSSQAPKLLFHYYDKDFNNEADTPDNFQSRRPNTSFCFLDIRSPGLGDTAMYLCATSRDRTDYGYTFGSGTRLTVV.

The genes are TRBV27 and TRBJ2-7; D is unclear. CDR3 length: 13 amino acids. In germline, CDR1 is MNHEY, CDR2 SMNVEV (reference sequence). Between the trimmed V and J ends, which lost 8 bases and 3 bases, there was a span of 14 bases. The DNA for the CDR3 is TGTGCCAGCGGGCGTAATACAGACTACGAGCAGTACTTC. This translates into CASGRNTDYEQYF.

The chain recombines TRBV30 with TRBJ2-3; TRBD2 matches 9 bases. CDR1 GTSNPN and CDR2 SVGIG come from the germline V gene (reference sequence). The CDR3 has 16 residues. The V and J ends lost 4 bases and 2 bases, in that order; junction bases with no gene match: 10. CDR3 nucleotides: TGTGCCTGGACCCTACCGACTAGCGGATTCACAGATACGCAGTATTTT. It yields the protein CAWTLPTSGFTDTQYF.

The genes are TRBV30 and TRBJ2-5; 7 bases fit TRBD2. Trimming cost V 4 bases and J 1 base; bases outside gene matches: 9. Germline loops: CDR1 GTSNPN, CDR2 SVGIG (reference sequence). This CDR3 comprises 15 residues. The DNA of the CDR3 is TGTGCCTGGACCCCCGGACTAGGGATCCAAGAGACCCAGTACTTC. This gives the protein CAWTPGLGIQETQYF. The variable domain in full, with the rest retrieved from reference TRBV30 and TRBJ2-5, is SQTIHQWPATLVQPVGSPLSLECTVEGTSNPNLYWYRQAAGRGLQLLFYSVGIGQISSEVPQNLSASRPQDRQFILSSKKLLLSDSGFYLCAWTPGLGIQETQYFGPGTRLLVL.

The chain is built from TRBV30 and TRBJ1-2, with a weak D call TRBD1 (5 bases). This CDR3 comprises 16 residues. The V gene's germline CDR1 is GTSNPN and CDR2 SVGIG (reference sequence). The germline V and J ends were trimmed by 1 base and 4 bases, with 19 bases remaining between them. CDR3 nucleotides: TGTGCCTGGAGTGGTGTGGGGGGGTCCCTATTCTATGGCTACACCTTC. Encoded protein: CAWSGVGGSLFYGYTF.

This clone was seen only once. The rearrangement joins TRBV9 to TRBJ1-2, with 8 nucleotides matching TRBD1. CDR3 length: 14 residues. Germline V CDR1 and CDR2: SGDLS, YYNGEE. J gave up 7 bases and V 4 bases, and 9 bases lay outside the gene matches. The CDR3 loop is CASSLRQGQGGYTF. The CDR3, as DNA: TGTGCCAGCAGCCTACGACAGGGGCAAGGTGGCTACACCTTC.

This sequence joins TRBV29-1 and TRBJ1-1; the match to TRBD1 covers 9 bases. The germline CDR1 and CDR2 sequences are SQVTM and ANQGSEA. The CDR3 is made up of 18 amino acids. Trimming removed 4 bases from V and 4 bases from J; junction bases left unmatched: 19. CDR3 nucleotides: TGCAGCGTTGTTCTATCAAGTCCTCTACAGGGGGCGTTCACTGAAGCTTTCTTT. This sequence encodes CSVVLSSPLQGAFTEAFF.

A note on this clone: This sample also contains other DNA sequences that code for the same CDR3. The J gene is TRBJ2-7, the V gene TRBV5-6; 10 positions agree with TRBD1. From germline, CDR1 is SGHDT and CDR2 YYEEEE. This CDR3 spans 17 amino acids. The V and J ends lost 5 bases and 2 bases, in that order; junction bases with no gene match: 13. CDR3: CASSNYIRDRGTYEQYF. The CDR3 DNA follows: TGTGCCAGCAGTAACTATATTAGGGACAGGGGAACCTACGAGCAGTACTTC.

This chain's CDR3 is CASSSRVMAGGTDTQYF. The CDR3 region has the DNA TGTGCCAGCAGCTCCCGGGTCATGGCAGGGGGCACAGATACGCAGTATTTT. This chain uses TRBV13 with TRBJ2-3; tentative D call: TRBD1 (6 bases). CDR3 length equals 17 residues. Trimming pared 4 bases from V and 1 base from J, leaving 18 bases between. Germline V gene lookup returns CDR1 PRHDT and CDR2 FYEKMQ (reference sequence).

The rearrangement joins TRBV11-2 to TRBJ2-3, with D maybe TRBD2 (5 bases). Germline loops: CDR1 SGHAT, CDR2 FQNNGV. This CDR3 has 15 residues. V was shortened by 1 base and J by 0 bases, with 8 bases between the two germline ends. The CDR3 loop is CASSLGGGSTDTQYF. The DNA for the CDR3 is TGTGCCAGCAGCTTAGGCGGCGGGAGCACAGATACGCAGTATTTT.

This clone has a handful of counts. V and J are TRBV7-2 and TRBJ2-7, with D possibly being TRBD2 (6 bases). The germline V gene has CDR1 SGHTA and CDR2 FQGNSA. The V end lost 5 bases, the J end lost 0 bases, and 17 bases lay between the germline ends. The CDR3 has 16 amino acids. CDR3 region: CASSLDRRVLSYEQYF. DNA for the CDR3: TGTGCCAGCAGCCTAGACCGGAGGGTTCTCTCCTACGAGCAGTACTTC.

This clone was detected once. The CDR3 DNA reads TGTGCCAGCAGCCCGAGGACAGGAGGGAACACTGAAGCTTTCTTT. Translating it yields CASSPRTGGNTEAFF. The J gene is TRBJ1-1, the V gene TRBV7-6; the match to TRBD1 covers 7 bases. Germline CDR1 and CDR2: SGHVS and FNYEAQ. V was pared by 5 bases and J by 1 base, with 7 bases of the junction left unmatched. CDR3 length: 15 residues.

V is TRBV4-3 and J is TRBJ2-2, with D perhaps matching TRBD2 (5 bases). Germline-derived CDR1 and CDR2 are LGHNA and YSLEER. The V gene lost 4 bases and the J gene lost 5 bases, with 11 bases spanning the gap. The CDR3 length is 14 residues. CDR3 in amino acids: CASSPQEVTGELFF. DNA for the CDR3: TGCGCCAGCAGCCCCCAGGAGGTAACCGGGGAGCTGTTTTTT.

This clone was seen only a few times. This chain joins TRBV25-1 and TRBJ2-3; no clear D gene. The CDR3 covers 11 residues. CDR1 and CDR2 (germline): MGHDK, SYGVNS. Trimming cost V 3 bases and J 7 bases, with 5 bases left between them. For the CDR3, the DNA is TGTGCCAGCAGTGAGCGGTATACGCAGTATTTT. The encoded protein is CASSERYTQYF.

The chain couples TRBV6-4 to TRBJ2-1; 11 bases are shared with TRBD2. With 3 bases clipped from V and 7 bases from J, the junction kept 2 bases outside the gene matches. Germline values: CDR1 MRHNA, CDR2 SNTAGT. The CDR3 runs to 14 residues. CDR3 sequence: CASSELAGGNEQFF. The CDR3 DNA is TGTGCCAGCAGTGAGCTAGCGGGGGGTAATGAGCAGTTCTTC.

The chain carries TRBV6-6 and TRBJ1-2; D is perhaps TRBD1 (6 bases). The ends were cut back, 3 bases at V and 7 bases at J, with 12 bases in the middle. Looked up from germline, CDR1 is MNHNY and CDR2 is SVGAGI (reference sequence). The CDR3 is made up of 13 amino acids. CDR3 in amino acids: CASSYEQGSGYTF. The CDR3 DNA follows: TGTGCCAGCAGTTATGAACAGGGCAGTGGCTACACCTTC.